The 11 T cell receptor beta chains reported below all come from one sample, sequenced in a study of PD-1 blockade in classical Hodgkin lymphoma. The time point: cycle 4 day 1 (C4D1), after 6 weeks of nivolumab. Brentuximab vedotin exposure varied, and every patient relapsed after autologous stem cell transplantation. Profiled with immunoSEQ multiplex PCR; TCRdb holds only in-frame clones, not every one. The table records fewer than 45,000 clones, 66% of them present only once. Sequences were derived from peripheral blood mononuclear cells (PBMCs), sampled before the fourth cycle of nivolumab. Receptors originate from a human donor with classical Hodgkin lymphoma.

To note about this clone: The sample has other DNA sequences that encode this CDR3 too. The genes are TRBV7-2 and TRBJ2-7; 11 bases match TRBD2. The ends lost 5 bases at V and 2 bases at J; junction bases unmatched: 5. The CDR3 consists of 15 residues. CDR1 and CDR2 (germline): SGHTA, FQGNSA. In DNA form, the CDR3 reads TGTGCCAGCAGCCGAACTAGCGGGAGCCCCTACGAGCAGTACTTC. Protein: CASSRTSGSPYEQYF.

V and J are TRBV9 and TRBJ1-6; possibly TRBD1 for D (6 bases). Trimming shortened V by 3 bases and J by 10 bases, and 17 bases separated the two germline ends. The CDR3 is made up of 15 amino acids. Germline V gene lookup returns CDR1 SGDLS and CDR2 YYNGEE. CDR3 residues: CASSGGSRGESPLHF. CDR3 in DNA: TGTGCCAGCAGCGGGGGGTCCAGGGGAGAGTCACCCCTCCACTTT.

The gene calls are TRBV6-1 and TRBJ2-1; D gene ambiguous. CDR1 is MNHNS, CDR2 SASEGT, per germline. This CDR3 spans 13 amino acids. V lost 8 bases and J 4 bases, leaving 12 bases between the germline ends. CDR3 in amino acids: CASRRPGYNEQFF. CDR3 DNA: TGTGCCAGCCGGCGCCCCGGGTACAATGAGCAGTTCTTC.

J is TRBJ1-4 and V is TRBV5-4; 9 bases fit TRBD1. The CDR3 is made up of 14 amino acids. Germline V gene data show CDR1 as SGHNT and CDR2 as YYREEE (reference sequence). Trimming took 4 bases from V and 8 from J; bases not matched to a gene: 6. The CDR3 sequence is CASSVGQGEEKLFF. In nucleotides, the CDR3 is TGTGCCAGCAGCGTGGGACAGGGTGAAGAAAAACTGTTTTTT.

The chain combines TRBV28 with TRBJ1-1; D uncertain. Germline CDR1 MDHEN, CDR2 SYDVKM. Trimming left V 2 bases short and J 2 bases short, with 6 bases between. The CDR3 has 13 amino acids. The chain's CDR3 is CASSLAGNTEAFF. CDR3 nucleotide sequence: TGTGCCAGCAGTTTAGCAGGAAACACTGAAGCTTTCTTT.

The chain recombines TRBV19 with TRBJ1-2, with D unclear. The V gene's germline CDR1 is LNHDA and CDR2 SQIVND (reference sequence). V was pared by 6 bases and J by 8 bases, with 22 bases between. The CDR3 consists of 15 residues. The CDR3 bases are TGTGCCAGTAGCCCGACATCGGATTCTATGTTGGGCTACACCTTC. This gives the protein CASSPTSDSMLGYTF.

This chain uses TRBV19 with TRBJ1-2, with a weak D call TRBD1 (6 bases). This CDR3 is 14 amino acids long. Trimming removed 5 bases from V and 4 bases from J, with 14 bases in between. The germline V gene encodes CDR1 LNHDA and CDR2 SQIVND (reference sequence). DNA for the CDR3: TGTGCCAGTAGTCCCTGGGACACCTTCTATGGCTACACCTTC. Translation: CASSPWDTFYGYTF.

The V and J genes are TRBV29-1 and TRBJ1-2; possible D gene TRBD1, 5 bases. V was clipped by 7 bases and J by 4 bases, with 10 bases between them. The CDR3 length is 11 residues. Germline CDR1 reads SQVTM; CDR2 reads ANQGSEA. The CDR3 DNA follows: TGCAGCGCCCAGGGAGGCTATGGCTACACCTTC. It translates to CSAQGGYGYTF. Based on the CDR3 plus reference TRBV29-1 and TRBJ1-2, the full variable domain is SAVISQKPSRDICQRGTSLTIQCQVDSQVTMMFWYRQQPGQSLTLIATANQGSEATYESGFVIDKFPISRPNLTFSTLTVSNMSPEDSSIYLCSAQGGYGYTFGSGTRLTVV.

This chain links TRBV6-6 with TRBJ2-1; no firm D call. This CDR3 contains 12 residues. The V gene lost 5 bases and the J gene lost 3 bases, with 5 bases spanning the gap. Germline CDR1 reads MNHNY; CDR2 reads SVGAGI (reference sequence). The CDR3 bases are TGTGCCAGCAGTCCCCGCTACAATGAGCAGTTCTTC. This gives the protein CASSPRYNEQFF.

The chain joins TRBV10-1 to TRBJ1-1; 9 nucleotides match TRBD1. The germline V gene has CDR1 WNHNN and CDR2 SYGVQD (reference sequence). V dropped 6 bases and J dropped 1; count of bases not matched to a gene: 3. CDR3 length: 14 amino acids. The CDR3 sequence: CASRPGQGNTEAFF. In DNA form, the CDR3 reads TGCGCCAGCAGGCCGGGACAGGGGAACACTGAAGCTTTCTTT.

The rearrangement links TRBV30 to TRBJ2-5; 7 nucleotides agree with TRBD2. The CDR3 is 13 residues long. Per germline, CDR1 GTSNPN and CDR2 SVGIG (reference sequence). After removal of 4 bases from V and 4 bases from J, the junction contained 6 bases not matched to a gene. DNA of the CDR3: TGTGCCTGGATTCGTCGCGGGAGAGAGACCCAGTACTTC. Translation gives CAWIRRGRETQYF.